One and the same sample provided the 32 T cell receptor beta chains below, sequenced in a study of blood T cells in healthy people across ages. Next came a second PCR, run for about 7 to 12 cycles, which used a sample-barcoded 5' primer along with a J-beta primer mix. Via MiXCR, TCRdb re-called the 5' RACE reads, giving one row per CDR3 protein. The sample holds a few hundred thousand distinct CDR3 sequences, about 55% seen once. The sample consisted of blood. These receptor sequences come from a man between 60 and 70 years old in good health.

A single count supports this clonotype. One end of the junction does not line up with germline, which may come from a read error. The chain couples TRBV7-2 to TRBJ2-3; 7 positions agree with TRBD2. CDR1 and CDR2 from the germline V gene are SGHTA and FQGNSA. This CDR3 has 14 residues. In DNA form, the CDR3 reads TGTGCCAGCAGCTTGGGCTCCGGGACTACTACGCGGTATTTT. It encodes CASSLGSGTTTRYF.

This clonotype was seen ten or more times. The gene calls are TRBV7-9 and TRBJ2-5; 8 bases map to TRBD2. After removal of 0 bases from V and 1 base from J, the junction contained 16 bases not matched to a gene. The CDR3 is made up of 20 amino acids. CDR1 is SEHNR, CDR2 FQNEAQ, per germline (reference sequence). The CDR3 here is CASSLARGGRVAGPQETQYF. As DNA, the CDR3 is TGTGCCAGCAGCTTAGCGCGGGGAGGCAGGGTAGCGGGACCCCAAGAGACCCAGTACTTC.

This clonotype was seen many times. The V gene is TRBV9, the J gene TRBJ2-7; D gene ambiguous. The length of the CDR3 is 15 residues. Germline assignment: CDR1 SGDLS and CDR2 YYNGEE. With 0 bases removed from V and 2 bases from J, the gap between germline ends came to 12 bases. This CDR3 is CASSVDVSYAYEQYF. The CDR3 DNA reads TGTGCCAGCAGCGTAGACGTCTCCTACGCCTACGAGCAGTACTTC.

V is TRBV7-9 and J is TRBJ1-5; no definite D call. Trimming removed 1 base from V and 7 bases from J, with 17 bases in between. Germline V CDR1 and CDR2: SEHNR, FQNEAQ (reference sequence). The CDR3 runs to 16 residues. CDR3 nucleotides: TGTGCCAGCAGCTTAGATTTGGGGAGCAGGAGCCAGCCCCAGCATTTT. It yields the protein CASSLDLGSRSQPQHF.

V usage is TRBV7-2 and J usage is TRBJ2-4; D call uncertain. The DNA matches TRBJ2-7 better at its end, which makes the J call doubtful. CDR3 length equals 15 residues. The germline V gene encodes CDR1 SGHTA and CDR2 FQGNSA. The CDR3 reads CASSLGAGPNYEQYF. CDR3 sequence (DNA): TGTGCCAGCAGCTTAGGAGCAGGCCCTAACTACGAGCAGTACTTC.

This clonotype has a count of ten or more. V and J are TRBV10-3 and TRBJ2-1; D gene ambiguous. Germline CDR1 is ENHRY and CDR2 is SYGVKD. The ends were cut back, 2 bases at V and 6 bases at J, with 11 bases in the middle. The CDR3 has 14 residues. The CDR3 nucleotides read TGTGCCATCAGTGAGGGAAGAGGCCTCAATGAGCAGTTCTTC. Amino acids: CAISEGRGLNEQFF.

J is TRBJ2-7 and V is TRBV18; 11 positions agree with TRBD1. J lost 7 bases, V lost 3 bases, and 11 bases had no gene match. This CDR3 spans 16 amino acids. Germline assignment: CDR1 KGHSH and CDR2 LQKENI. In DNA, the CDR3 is TGTGCCAGCTCACCTTCAGGACAGGGGGCCTACAATGAGCAGTACTTC. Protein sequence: CASSPSGQGAYNEQYF.

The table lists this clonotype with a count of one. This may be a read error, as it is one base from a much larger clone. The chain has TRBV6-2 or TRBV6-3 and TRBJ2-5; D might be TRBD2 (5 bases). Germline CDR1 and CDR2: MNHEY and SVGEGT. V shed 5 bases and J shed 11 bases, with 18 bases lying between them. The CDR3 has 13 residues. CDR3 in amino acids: CASSLDYPLRQYF. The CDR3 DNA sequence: TGTGCCAGCAGTCTAGACTACCCTCTTAGGCAGTACTTC.

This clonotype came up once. The CDR3 loop reads CASSLFRGDTEAFF. The DNA of the CDR3 is TGCGCCAGCAGCTTGTTCAGGGGTGACACTGAAGCTTTCTTT. This chain joins TRBV5-1 and TRBJ1-1; tentatively, D is TRBD1 (6 bases). The V gene's germline CDR1 is SGHRS and CDR2 YFSETQ. Trimming shortened V by 1 base and J by 3 bases, and 10 bases separated the two germline ends. This CDR3 region has 14 residues.

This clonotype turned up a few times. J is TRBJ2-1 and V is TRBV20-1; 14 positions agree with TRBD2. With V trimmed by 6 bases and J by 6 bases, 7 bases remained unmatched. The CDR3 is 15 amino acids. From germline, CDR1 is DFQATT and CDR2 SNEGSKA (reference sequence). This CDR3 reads CSAHRLAGGGNEQFF. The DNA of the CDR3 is TGCAGTGCCCACAGACTAGCGGGAGGGGGCAATGAGCAGTTCTTC.

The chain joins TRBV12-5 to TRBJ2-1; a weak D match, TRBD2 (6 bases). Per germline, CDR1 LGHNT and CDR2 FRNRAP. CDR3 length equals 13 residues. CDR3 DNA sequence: TGTGCGAGCGGGCAGGGTCGGCACAATGAGCAGTTCTTC. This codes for CASGQGRHNEQFF.

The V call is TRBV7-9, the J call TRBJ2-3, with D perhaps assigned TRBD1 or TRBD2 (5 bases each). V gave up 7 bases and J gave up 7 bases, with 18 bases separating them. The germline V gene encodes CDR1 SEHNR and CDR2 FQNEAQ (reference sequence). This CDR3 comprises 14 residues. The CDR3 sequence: CASTMGTDANTQYF. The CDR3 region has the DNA TGTGCCAGCACCATGGGGACGGATGCAAATACGCAGTATTTT.

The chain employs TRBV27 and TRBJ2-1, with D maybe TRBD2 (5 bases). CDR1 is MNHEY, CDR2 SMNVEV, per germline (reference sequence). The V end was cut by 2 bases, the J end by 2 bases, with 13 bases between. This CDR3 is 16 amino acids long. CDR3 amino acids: CASSLNPGSTYNEQFF. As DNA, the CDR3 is TGTGCCAGCAGTTTAAATCCGGGGTCTACCTACAATGAGCAGTTCTTC.

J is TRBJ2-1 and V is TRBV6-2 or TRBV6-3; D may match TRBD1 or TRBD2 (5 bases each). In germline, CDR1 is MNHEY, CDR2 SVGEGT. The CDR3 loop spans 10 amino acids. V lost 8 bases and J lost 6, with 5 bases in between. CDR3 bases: TGTGCCAGCGGGGGCAATGAGCAGTTCTTC. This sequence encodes CASGGNEQFF.

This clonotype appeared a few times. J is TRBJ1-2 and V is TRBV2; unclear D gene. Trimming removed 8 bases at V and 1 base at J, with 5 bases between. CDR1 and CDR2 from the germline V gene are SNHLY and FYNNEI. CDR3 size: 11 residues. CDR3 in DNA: TGTGCCAGCGAAATTAACTATGGCTACACCTTC. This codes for CASEINYGYTF.

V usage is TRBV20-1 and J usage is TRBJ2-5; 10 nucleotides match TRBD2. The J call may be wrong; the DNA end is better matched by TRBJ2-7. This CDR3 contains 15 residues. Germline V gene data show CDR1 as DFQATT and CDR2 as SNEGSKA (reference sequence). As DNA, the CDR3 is TGCAGTGCAACACTCACTAGCGGGATGAAGAACGAGCAGTACTTC. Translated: CSATLTSGMKNEQYF.

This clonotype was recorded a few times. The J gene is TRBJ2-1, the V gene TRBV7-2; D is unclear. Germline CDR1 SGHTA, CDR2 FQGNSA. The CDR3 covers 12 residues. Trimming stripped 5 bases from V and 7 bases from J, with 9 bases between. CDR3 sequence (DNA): TGTGCCAGCAGCCCCTCCATTAATGAGCAGTTCTTC. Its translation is CASSPSINEQFF.

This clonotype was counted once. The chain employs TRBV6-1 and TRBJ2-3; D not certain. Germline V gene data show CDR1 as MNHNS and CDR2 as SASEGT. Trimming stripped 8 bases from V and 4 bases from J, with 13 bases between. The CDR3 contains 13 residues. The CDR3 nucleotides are TGTGCCAGCGGCCGGAACTCTCCAGATACGCAGTATTTT. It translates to CASGRNSPDTQYF.

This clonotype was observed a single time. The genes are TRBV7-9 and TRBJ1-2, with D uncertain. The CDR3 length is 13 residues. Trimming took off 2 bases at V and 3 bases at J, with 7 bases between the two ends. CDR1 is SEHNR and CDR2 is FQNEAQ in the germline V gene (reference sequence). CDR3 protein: CASSLRADYGYTF. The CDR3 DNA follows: TGTGCCAGCAGCTTAAGGGCAGACTATGGCTACACCTTC.

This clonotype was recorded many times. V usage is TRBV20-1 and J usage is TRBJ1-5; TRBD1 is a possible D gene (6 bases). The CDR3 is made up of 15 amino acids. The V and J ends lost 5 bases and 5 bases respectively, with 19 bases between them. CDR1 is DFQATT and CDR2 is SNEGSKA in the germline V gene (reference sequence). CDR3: CSAGPGAATDQPQHF. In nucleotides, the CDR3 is TGCAGTGCTGGGCCGGGGGCAGCTACCGATCAGCCCCAGCATTTT.

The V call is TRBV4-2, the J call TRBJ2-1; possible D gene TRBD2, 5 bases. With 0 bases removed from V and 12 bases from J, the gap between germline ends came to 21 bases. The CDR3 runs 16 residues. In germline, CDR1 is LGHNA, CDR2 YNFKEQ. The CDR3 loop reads CASSQDPRVPSSWQFF. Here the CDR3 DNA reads TGTGCCAGCAGCCAAGATCCGCGAGTGCCTAGCTCATGGCAGTTCTTC.

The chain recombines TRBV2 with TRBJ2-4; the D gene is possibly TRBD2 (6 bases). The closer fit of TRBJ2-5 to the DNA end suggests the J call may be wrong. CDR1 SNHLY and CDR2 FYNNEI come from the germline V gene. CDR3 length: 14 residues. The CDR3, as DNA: TGTGCCAGCACGGTGGGCGGGGCTGGGGAGACCCAGTACTTC. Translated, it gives CASTVGGAGETQYF.

The CDR3 nucleotides are TGTGCCAGCAGCTGGGGACAGGGAAGCGAAGAGACCCAGTACTTC. It encodes CASSWGQGSEETQYF. This chain connects TRBV11-1 to TRBJ2-5; TRBD1 aligns across 9 bases. J lost 3 bases, V lost 4 bases, and 6 bases had no gene match. CDR1 and CDR2 (germline): SGHAT, FQDESV (reference sequence). The CDR3 covers 15 residues.

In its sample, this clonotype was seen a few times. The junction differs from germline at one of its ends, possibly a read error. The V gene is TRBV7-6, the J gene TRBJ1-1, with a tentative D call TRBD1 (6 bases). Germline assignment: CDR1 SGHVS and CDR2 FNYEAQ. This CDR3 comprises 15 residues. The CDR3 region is CASSLGVGQNAEAFF. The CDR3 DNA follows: TGTGCCAGCAGCTTAGGGGTCGGACAGAACGCTGAAGCTTTCTTT.

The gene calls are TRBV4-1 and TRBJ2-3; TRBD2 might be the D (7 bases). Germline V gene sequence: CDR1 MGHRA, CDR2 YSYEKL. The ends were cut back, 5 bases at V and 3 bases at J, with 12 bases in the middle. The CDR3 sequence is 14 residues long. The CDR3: CASSKGGRTDTQYF. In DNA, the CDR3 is TGCGCCAGCAGCAAGGGGGGGCGGACAGATACGCAGTATTTT.

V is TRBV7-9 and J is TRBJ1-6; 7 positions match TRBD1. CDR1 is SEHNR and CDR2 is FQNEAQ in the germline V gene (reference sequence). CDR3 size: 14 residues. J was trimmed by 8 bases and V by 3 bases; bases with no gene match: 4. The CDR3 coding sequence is TGTGCCAGCAGCTTTGTACAGGGGCATTCACCCCTCCACTTT. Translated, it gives CASSFVQGHSPLHF.

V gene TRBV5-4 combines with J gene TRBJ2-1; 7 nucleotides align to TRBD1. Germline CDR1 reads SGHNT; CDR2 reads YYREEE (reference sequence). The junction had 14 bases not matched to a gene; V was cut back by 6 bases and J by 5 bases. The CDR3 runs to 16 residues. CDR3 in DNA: TGTGCCAGCACTCGCAAGCCCGGGACAGTGGACAATGAGCAGTTCTTC. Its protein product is CASTRKPGTVDNEQFF.

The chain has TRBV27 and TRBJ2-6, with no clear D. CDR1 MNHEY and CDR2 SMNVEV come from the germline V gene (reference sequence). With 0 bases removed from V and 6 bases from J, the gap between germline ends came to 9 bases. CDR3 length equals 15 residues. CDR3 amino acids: CASSLSAALANVLTF. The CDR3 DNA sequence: TGTGCCAGCAGTTTATCGGCGGCTTTGGCCAACGTCCTGACTTTC.

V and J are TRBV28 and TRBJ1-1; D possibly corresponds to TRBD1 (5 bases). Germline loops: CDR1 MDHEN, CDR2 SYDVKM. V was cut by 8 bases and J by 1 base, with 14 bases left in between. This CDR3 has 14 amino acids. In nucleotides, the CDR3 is TGTGCCAGCCCCCCCTCGGGGGAGAACACTGAAGCTTTCTTT. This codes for CASPPSGENTEAFF.

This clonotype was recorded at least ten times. The chain's CDR3 is CASSLVGTAQETQYF. The CDR3 DNA is TGTGCCAGCAGCTTAGTGGGGACGGCCCAAGAGACCCAGTACTTC. The chain uses TRBV7-2 and TRBJ2-5, with D possibly called TRBD1 or TRBD2 (5 bases each). The length of the CDR3 is 15 residues. The germline V gene has CDR1 SGHTA and CDR2 FQGNSA. V lost 1 base, J lost 1 base, and 10 bases lay in between.

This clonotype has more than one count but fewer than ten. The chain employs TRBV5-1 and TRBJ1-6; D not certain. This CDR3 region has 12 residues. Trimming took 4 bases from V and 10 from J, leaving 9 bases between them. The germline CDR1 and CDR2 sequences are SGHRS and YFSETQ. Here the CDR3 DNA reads TGCGCCAGCAGCCAGCCGGGGTCACCCCTCCACTTT. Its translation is CASSQPGSPLHF.

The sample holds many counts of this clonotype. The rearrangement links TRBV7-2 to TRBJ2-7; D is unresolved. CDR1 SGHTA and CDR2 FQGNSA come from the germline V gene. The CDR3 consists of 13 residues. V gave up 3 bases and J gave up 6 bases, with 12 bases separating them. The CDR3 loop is CASSFGVAGEQYF. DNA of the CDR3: TGTGCCAGCAGCTTCGGAGTGGCCGGCGAGCAGTACTTC.